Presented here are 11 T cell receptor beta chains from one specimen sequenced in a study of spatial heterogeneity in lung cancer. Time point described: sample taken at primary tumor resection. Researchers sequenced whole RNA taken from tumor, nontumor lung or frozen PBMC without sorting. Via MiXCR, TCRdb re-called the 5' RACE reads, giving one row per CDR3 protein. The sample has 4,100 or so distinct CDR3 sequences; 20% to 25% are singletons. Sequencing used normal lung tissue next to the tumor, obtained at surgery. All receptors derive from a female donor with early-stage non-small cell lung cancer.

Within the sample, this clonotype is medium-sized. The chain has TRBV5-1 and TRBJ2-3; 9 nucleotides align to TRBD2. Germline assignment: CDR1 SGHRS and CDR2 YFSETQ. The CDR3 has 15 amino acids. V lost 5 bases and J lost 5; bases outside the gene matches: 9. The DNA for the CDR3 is TGCGCCAGCAGGAAAGGCGGGAGGGCCGAAGATACGCAGTATTTT. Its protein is CASRKGGRAEDTQYF.

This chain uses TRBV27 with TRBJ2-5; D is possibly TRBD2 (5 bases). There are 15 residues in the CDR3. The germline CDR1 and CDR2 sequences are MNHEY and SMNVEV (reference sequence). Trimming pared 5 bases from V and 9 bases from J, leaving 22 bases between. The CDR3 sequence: CASSKAEARKGSQYF. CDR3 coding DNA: TGTGCCAGCAGTAAGGCGGAGGCCCGCAAGGGTTCCCAGTACTTC.

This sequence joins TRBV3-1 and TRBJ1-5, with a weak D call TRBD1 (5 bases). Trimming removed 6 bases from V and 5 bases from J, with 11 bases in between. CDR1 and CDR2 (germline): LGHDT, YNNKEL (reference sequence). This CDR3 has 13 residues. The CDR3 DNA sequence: TGTGCCAGCAGTCATGGGGGGGATCAGCCCCAGCATTTT. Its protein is CASSHGGDQPQHF.

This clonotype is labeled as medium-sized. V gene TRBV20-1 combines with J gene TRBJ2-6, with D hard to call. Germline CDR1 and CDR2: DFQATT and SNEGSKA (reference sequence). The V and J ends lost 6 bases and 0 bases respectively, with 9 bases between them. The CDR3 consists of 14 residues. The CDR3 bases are TGCAGTGCCATCCAGTCCTCTGGGGCCAACGTCCTGACTTTC. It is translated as CSAIQSSGANVLTF.

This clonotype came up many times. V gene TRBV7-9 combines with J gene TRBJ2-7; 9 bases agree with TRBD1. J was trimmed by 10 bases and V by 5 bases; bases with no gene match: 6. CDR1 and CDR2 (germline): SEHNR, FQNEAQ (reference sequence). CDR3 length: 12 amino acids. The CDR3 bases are TGTGCCAGCAGCATCGGACAGGGGAATCAGTACTTC. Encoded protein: CASSIGQGNQYF.

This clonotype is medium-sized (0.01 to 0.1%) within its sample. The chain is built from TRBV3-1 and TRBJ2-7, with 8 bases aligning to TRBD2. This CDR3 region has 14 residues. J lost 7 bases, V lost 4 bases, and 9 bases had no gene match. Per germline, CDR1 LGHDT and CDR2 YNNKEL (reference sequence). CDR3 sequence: CASSPDNRGGEQYF. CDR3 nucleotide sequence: TGTGCCAGCAGCCCCGATAATCGGGGGGGAGAGCAGTACTTC.

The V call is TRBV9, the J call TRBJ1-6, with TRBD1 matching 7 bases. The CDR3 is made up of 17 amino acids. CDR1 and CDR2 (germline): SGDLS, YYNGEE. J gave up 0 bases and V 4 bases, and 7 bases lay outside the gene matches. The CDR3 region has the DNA TGTGCCAGCAGCTCCCGGACAGGAGACTCCTATAATTCACCCCTCCACTTT. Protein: CASSSRTGDSYNSPLHF.

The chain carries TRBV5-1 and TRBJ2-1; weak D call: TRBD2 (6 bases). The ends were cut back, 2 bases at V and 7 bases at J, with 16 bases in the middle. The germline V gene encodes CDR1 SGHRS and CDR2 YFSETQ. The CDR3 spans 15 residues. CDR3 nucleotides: TGCGCCAGCAGCTTCCCTAGCGAAAACTTAAATGAGCAGTTCTTC. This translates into CASSFPSENLNEQFF.

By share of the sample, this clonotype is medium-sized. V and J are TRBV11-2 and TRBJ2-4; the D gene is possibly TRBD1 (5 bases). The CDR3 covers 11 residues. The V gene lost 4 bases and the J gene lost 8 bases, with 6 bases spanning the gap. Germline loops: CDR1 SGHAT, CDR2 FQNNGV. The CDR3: CASSSRDIQYF. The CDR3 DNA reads TGTGCCAGCAGCTCCAGGGACATTCAGTACTTC. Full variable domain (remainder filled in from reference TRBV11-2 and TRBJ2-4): EAGVAQSPRYKIIEKRQSVAFWCNPISGHATLYWYQQILGQGPKLLIQFQNNGVVDDSQLPKDRFSAERLKGVDSTLKIQPAKLEDSAVYLCASSSRDIQYFGAGTRLSVL.

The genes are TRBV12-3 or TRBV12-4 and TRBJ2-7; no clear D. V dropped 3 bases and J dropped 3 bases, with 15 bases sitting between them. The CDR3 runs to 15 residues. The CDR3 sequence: CASSFNIGTVYEQYF. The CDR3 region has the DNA TGTGCCAGCAGTTTTAATATCGGTACAGTCTACGAGCAGTACTTC.

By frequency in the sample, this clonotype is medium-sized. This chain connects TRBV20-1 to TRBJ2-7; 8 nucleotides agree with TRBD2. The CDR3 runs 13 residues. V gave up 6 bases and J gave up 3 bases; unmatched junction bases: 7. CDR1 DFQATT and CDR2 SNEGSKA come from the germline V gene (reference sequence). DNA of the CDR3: TGCAGTGCCCTCCGGGGGGGAAACTACGAGCAGTACTTC. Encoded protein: CSALRGGNYEQYF.